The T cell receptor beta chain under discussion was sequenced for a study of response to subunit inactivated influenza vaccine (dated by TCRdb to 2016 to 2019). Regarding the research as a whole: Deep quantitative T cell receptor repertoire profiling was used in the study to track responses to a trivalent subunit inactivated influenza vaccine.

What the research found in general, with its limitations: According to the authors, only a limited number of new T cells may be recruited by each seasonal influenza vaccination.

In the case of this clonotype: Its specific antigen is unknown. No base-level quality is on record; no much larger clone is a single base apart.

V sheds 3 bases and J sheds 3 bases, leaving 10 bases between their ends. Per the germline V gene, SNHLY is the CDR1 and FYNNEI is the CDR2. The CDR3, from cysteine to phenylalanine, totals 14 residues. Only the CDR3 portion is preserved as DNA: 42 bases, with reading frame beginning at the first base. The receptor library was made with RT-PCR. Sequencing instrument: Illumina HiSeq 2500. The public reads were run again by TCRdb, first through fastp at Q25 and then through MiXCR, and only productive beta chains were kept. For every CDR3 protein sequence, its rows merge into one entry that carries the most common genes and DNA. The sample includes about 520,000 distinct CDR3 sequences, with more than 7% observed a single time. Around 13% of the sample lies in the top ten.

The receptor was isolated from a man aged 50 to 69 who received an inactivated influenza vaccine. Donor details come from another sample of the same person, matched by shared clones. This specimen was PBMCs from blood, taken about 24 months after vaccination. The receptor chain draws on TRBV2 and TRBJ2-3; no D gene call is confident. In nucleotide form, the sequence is TGTGCCAGCAGTGATGTATCAAAGACAGATACGCAGTATTTT. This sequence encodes CASSDVSKTDTQYF.